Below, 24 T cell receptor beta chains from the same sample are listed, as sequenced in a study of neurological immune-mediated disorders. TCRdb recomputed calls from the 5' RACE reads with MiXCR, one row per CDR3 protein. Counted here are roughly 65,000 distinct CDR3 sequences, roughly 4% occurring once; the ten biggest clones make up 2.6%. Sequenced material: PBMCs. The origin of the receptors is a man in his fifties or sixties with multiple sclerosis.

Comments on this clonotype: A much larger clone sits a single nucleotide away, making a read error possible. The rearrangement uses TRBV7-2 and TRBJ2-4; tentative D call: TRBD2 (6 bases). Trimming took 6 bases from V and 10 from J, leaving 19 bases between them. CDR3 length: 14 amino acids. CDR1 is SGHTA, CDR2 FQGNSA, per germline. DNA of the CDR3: TGTGCCAGCAGTTCTCGACTAGGGAGAAAAATTCAGTACTTC. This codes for CASSSRLGRKIQYF.

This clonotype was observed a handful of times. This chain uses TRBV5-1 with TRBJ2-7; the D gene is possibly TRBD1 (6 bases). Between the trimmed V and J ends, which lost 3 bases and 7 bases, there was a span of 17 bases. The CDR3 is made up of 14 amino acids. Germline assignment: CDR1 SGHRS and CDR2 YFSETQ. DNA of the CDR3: TGCGCCAGCAGCTCCGGGACAAAACCCGGAGAGCAGTACTTC. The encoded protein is CASSSGTKPGEQYF.

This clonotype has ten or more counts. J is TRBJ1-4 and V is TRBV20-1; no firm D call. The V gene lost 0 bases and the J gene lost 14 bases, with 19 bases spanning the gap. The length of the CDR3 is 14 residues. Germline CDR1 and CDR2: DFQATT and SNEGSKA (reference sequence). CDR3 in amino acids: CSARDISSSRLLFF. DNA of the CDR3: TGCAGTGCTAGAGATATATCGTCTAGTAGGTTGCTGTTTTTT.

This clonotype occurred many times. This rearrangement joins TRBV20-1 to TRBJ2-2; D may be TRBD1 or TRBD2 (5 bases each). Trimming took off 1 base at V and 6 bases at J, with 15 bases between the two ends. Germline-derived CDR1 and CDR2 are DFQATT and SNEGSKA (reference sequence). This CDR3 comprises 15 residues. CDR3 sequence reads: CSARGSGPLPGELFF. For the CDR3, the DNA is TGCAGTGCTAGAGGTTCGGGACCTTTGCCCGGGGAGCTGTTTTTT.

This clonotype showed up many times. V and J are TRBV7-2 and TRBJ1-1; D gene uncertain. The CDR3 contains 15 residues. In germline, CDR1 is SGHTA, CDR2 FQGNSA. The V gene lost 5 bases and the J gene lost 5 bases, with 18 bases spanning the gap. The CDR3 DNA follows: TGTGCCAGCAGCCCTGACCCCCGAGGGTGGACTGAAGCTTTCTTT. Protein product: CASSPDPRGWTEAFF.

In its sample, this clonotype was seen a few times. The CDR3 coding sequence is TGTGCCGGCAGACGTATGAACACTGAAGCTTTCTTT. This sequence encodes CAGRRMNTEAFF. J is TRBJ1-1 and V is TRBV30; D gene ambiguous. The V gene lost 8 bases and the J gene lost 0 bases, with 10 bases spanning the gap. Germline CDR1 and CDR2: GTSNPN and SVGIG (reference sequence). The CDR3 is 12 amino acids.

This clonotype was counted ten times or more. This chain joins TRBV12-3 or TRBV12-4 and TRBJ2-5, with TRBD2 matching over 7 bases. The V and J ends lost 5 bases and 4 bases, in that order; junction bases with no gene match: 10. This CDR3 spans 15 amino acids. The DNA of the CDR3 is TGTGCCAGCAGTCCCGATGGGGCGGGGGTAGAGACCCAGTACTTC. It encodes CASSPDGAGVETQYF.

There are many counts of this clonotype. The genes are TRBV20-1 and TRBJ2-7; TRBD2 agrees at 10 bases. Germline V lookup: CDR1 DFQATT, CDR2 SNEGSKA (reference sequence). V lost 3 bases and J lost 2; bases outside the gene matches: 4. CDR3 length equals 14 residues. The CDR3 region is CSARSSGGTYEQYF. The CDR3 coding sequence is TGCAGTGCTAGGAGTAGCGGGGGGACCTACGAGCAGTACTTC.

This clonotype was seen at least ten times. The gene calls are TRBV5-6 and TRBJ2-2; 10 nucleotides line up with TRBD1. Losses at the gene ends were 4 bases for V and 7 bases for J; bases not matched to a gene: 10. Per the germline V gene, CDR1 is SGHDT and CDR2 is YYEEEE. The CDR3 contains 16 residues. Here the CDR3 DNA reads TGTGCCAGCAGCCGGGACAGGGGAGAGACCGGCGGGGAGCTGTTTTTT. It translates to CASSRDRGETGGELFF.

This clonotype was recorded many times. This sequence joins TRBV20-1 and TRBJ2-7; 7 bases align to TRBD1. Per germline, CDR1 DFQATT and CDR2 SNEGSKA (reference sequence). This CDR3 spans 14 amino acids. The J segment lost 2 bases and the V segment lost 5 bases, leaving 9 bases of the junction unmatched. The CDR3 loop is CSARPLDRTYEQYF. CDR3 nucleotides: TGCAGTGCTCGCCCCCTGGACAGGACCTACGAGCAGTACTTC.

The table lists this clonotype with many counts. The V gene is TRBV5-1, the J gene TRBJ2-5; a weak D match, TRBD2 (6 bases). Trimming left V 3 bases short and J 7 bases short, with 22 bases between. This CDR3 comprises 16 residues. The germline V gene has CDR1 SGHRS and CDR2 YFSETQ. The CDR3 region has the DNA TGCGCCAGCAGCTCGGCCGGGACTTTAATTCTTGGGACCCAGTACTTC. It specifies CASSSAGTLILGTQYF.

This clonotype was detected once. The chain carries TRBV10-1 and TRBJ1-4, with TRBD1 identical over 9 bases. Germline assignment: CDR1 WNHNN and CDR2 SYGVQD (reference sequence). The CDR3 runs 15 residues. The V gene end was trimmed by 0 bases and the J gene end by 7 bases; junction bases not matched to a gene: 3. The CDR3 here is CASSESGTGIEKLFF. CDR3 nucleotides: TGCGCCAGCAGTGAGTCCGGGACAGGGATTGAAAAACTGTTTTTT.

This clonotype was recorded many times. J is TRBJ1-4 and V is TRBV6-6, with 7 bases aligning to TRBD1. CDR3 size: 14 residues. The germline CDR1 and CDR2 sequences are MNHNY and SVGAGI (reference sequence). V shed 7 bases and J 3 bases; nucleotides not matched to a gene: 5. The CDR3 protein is CASNRQGPNEKLFF. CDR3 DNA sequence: TGTGCCAGCAACCGACAGGGACCTAATGAAAAACTGTTTTTT.

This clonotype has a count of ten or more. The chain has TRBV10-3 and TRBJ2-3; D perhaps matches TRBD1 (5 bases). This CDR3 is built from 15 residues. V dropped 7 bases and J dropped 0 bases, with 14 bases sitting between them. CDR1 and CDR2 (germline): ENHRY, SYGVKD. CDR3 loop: CAITRTPASTDTQYF. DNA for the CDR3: TGTGCCATCACCCGGACACCTGCTAGCACAGATACGCAGTATTTT.

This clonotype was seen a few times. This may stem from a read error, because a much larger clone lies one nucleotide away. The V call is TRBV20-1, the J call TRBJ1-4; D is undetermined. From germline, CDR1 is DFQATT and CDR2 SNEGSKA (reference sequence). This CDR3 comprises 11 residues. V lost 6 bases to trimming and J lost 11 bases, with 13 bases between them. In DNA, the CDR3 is TGCAGTGCCTTTAAACGTGACAAACTGTTTTTT. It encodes CSAFKRDKLFF.

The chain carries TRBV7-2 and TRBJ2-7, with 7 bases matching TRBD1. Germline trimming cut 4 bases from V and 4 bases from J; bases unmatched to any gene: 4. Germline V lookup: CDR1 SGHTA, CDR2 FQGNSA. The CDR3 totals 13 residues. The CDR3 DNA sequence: TGTGCCAGCAGCTCGGGACAGAGATACGAGCAGTACTTC. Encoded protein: CASSSGQRYEQYF.

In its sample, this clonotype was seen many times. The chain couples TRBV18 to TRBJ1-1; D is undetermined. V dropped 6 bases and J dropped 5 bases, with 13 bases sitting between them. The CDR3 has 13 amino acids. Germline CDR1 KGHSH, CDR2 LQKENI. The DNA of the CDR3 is TGTGCCAGCTCTGGCCAGTGGGGAACTGAAGCTTTCTTT. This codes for CASSGQWGTEAFF.

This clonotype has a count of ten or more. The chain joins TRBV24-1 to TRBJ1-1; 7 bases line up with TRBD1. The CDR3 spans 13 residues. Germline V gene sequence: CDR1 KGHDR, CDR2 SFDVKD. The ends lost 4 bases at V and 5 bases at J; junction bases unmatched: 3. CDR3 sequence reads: CATSEHRGTEAFF. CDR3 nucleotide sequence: TGTGCCACCAGTGAGCACAGGGGAACTGAAGCTTTCTTT.

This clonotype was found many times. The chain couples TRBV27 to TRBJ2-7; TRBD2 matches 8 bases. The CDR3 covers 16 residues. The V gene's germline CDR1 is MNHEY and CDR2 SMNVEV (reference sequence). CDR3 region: CPITAPLTSGPYEQYV. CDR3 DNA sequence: TGTCCCATCACAGCCCCTCTCACTAGCGGACCCTACGAGCAGTACGTC.

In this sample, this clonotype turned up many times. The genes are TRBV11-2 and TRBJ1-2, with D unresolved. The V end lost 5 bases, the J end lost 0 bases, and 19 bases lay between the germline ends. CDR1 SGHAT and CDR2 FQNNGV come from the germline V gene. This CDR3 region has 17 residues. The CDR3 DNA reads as TGTGCCAGCAGCCCCCCTCGAGGGTCGGTCTCTAACTATGGCTACACCTTC. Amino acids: CASSPPRGSVSNYGYTF.

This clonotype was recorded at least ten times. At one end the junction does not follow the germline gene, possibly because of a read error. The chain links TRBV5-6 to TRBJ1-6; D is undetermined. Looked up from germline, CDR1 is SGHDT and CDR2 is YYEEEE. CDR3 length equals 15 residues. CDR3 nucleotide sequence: TGTGCCAGCAGCTTGGACACTGGCGATAATTCACCCCTCAACTTT. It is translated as CASSLDTGDNSPLNF.

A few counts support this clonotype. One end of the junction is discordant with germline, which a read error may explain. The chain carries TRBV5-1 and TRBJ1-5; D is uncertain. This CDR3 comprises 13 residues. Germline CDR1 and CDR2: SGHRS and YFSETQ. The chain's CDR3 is CASSLFSNQPQNF. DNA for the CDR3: TGCGCCAGCAGCTTGTTTAGCAATCAGCCCCAGAATTTT.

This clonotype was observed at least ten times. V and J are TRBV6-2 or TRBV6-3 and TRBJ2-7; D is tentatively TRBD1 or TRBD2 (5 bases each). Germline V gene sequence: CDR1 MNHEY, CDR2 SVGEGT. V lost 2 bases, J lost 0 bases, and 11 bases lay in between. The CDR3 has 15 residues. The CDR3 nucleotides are TGTGCCAGCAGTTACGCCCCCGGGACCTCCTACGAGCAGTACTTC. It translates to CASSYAPGTSYEQYF.

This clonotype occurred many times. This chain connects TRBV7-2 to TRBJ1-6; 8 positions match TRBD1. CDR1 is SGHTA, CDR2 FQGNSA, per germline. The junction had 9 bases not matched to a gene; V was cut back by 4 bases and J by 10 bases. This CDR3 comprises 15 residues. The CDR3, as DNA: TGTGCCAGCAGCTCAATCCCGGACAGGGCCTCACCCCTCCACTTT. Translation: CASSSIPDRASPLHF.